Following are 27 T cell receptor beta chains from one sample sequenced in a study of Graves' ophthalmopathy and Graves' hyperthyroidism. Using RNA transcripts, the TCR beta CDR3 regions were amplified. An opening RT-PCR round employed HTBI primers and preceded a second-round multiplex PCR. TCRdb reprocessed the multiplex PCR reads via MiXCR and lists one record per CDR3 protein. The profile shows 650,000 to 900,000 distinct CDR3 sequences, approximately 40% of them singletons. Material: peripheral blood. Source of these receptors: an adult man with Graves' ophthalmopathy.

The chain uses TRBV14 and TRBJ1-3, with a possible D match to TRBD1 (5 bases). Germline values: CDR1 SGHDN, CDR2 FVKESK. CDR3 length: 15 amino acids. Trimming cost V 0 bases and J 2 bases, with 8 bases left between them. CDR3 protein: CASSQDGGTGNTIYF. Written as DNA, the CDR3 is TGTGCCAGCAGCCAAGATGGGGGGACTGGAAACACCATATATTTT.

The gene calls are TRBV7-9 and TRBJ2-3; D uncertain. The CDR3 extends over 14 amino acids. The germline V and J ends were trimmed by 3 bases and 3 bases, with 10 bases remaining between them. Germline V gene lookup returns CDR1 SEHNR and CDR2 FQNEAQ (reference sequence). In DNA form, the CDR3 reads TGTGCCAGCAGCTTGAACCCGCGGACAGATACGCAGTATTTT. It codes for CASSLNPRTDTQYF.

The chain carries TRBV7-9 and TRBJ2-2; either TRBD1 or TRBD2 may fit D (5 bases each). The CDR3 is 17 amino acids. Germline loops: CDR1 SEHNR, CDR2 FQNEAQ (reference sequence). Trimming took off 3 bases at V and 0 bases at J, with 14 bases between the two ends. DNA of the CDR3: TGTGCCAGCAGCTTTTTGTCGAGGGGTACGAACACCGGGGAGCTGTTTTTT. Translating gives CASSFLSRGTNTGELFF.

This clonotype was recorded a few times. V gene TRBV9 combines with J gene TRBJ2-5; D uncertain. CDR1 SGDLS and CDR2 YYNGEE come from the germline V gene. Trimming took 0 bases from V and 4 from J, leaving 10 bases between them. This CDR3 has 14 amino acids. CDR3 residues: CASSVDPVGETQYF. The CDR3, as DNA: TGTGCCAGCAGCGTAGATCCGGTTGGAGAGACCCAGTACTTC.

This clonotype was recorded a few times. V and J are TRBV29-1 and TRBJ2-7; 7 bases match TRBD1. The trim removed 3 bases at V and 7 bases at J, leaving 12 bases unmatched. Germline CDR1 reads SQVTM; CDR2 reads ANQGSEA. The CDR3 has 14 amino acids. The CDR3 reads CSVDGQGVASEQYF. Written as DNA, the CDR3 is TGCAGCGTTGATGGTCAGGGGGTGGCGAGTGAGCAGTACTTC.

This rearrangement joins TRBV25-1 to TRBJ1-6; 10 nucleotides line up with TRBD1. J lost 10 bases, V lost 7 bases, and 4 bases had no gene match. This CDR3 comprises 13 residues. CDR1 MGHDK and CDR2 SYGVNS come from the germline V gene. CDR3 DNA sequence: TGTGCCAGCACGACAGGGGGCCTGTCACCCCTCCACTTT. Residues: CASTTGGLSPLHF.

This clonotype was detected only once. J is TRBJ2-3 and V is TRBV11-2; 13 bases are shared with TRBD2. This CDR3 has 16 residues. Per germline, CDR1 SGHAT and CDR2 FQNNGV. V shed 5 bases and J 2 bases; nucleotides not matched to a gene: 4. CDR3 protein: CASSLLAGGDTDTQYF. As DNA, the CDR3 is TGTGCCAGCAGCCTACTAGCGGGAGGGGACACAGATACGCAGTATTTT.

The V call is TRBV19, the J call TRBJ1-1, with 7 positions matching TRBD1. Looked up from germline, CDR1 is LNHDA and CDR2 is SQIVND (reference sequence). The CDR3 length is 15 residues. The V segment lost 10 bases and the J segment 5 bases; nucleotides outside the gene matches: 16. The CDR3 DNA reads TGTGCCACGAGACACAGGGGAGACTATTCAACTGAAGCTTTCTTT. Protein sequence: CATRHRGDYSTEAFF.

This clonotype was recorded a few times. V gene TRBV20-1 combines with J gene TRBJ2-5; possibly TRBD1 for D (5 bases). V was shortened by 6 bases and J by 1 base, with 15 bases between the two germline ends. The CDR3 has 14 residues. Germline CDR1 is DFQATT and CDR2 is SNEGSKA (reference sequence). CDR3 bases: TGCAGTGCAACCCAGACAGCCATCCAAGAGACCCAGTACTTC. Protein product: CSATQTAIQETQYF.

The genes are TRBV5-4 and TRBJ2-7, with TRBD2 identical over 7 bases. This CDR3 spans 14 amino acids. Per germline, CDR1 SGHNT and CDR2 YYREEE (reference sequence). J lost 3 bases, V lost 0 bases, and 3 bases had no gene match. The CDR3 sequence is CASSLERGYYEQYF. The CDR3 DNA reads TGTGCCAGCAGCTTGGAGCGGGGATACTACGAGCAGTACTTC.

The rearrangement joins TRBV6-5 to TRBJ1-1; D remains ambiguous. The CDR3 is 15 amino acids. Per germline, CDR1 MNHEY and CDR2 SVGAGI. Trimming took off 4 bases at V and 4 bases at J, with 16 bases between the two ends. The CDR3 DNA is TGTGCCAGCAGTTGGGAAGGCATCGGGAGCACTGAAGCTTTCTTT. Encoded protein: CASSWEGIGSTEAFF.

This clonotype was detected ten times or more. The chain uses TRBV7-2 and TRBJ2-7; unclear D gene. The CDR3 length is 14 residues. Germline loops: CDR1 SGHTA, CDR2 FQGNSA. The germline V and J ends were trimmed by 1 base and 0 bases, with 7 bases remaining between them. In nucleotides, the CDR3 is TGTGCCAGCAGCTTAGTACACCACTCCTACGAGCAGTACTTC. It yields the protein CASSLVHHSYEQYF.

Points on this clonotype: At one boundary the junction diverges from the germline segment, which might be a read error. The V and J genes are TRBV7-8 and TRBJ1-5; 10 bases align to TRBD1. The CDR3 contains 17 residues. Germline values: CDR1 SGHVS, CDR2 FQNEAQ. Here the CDR3 reads CASSQNLGTGGNQPQHF. The CDR3, as DNA: TGCGCCAGCAGCCAAAACTTAGGGACAGGGGGCAATCAGCCCCAGCATTTT.

This clonotype was seen only a few times. The chain uses TRBV12-3 or TRBV12-4 and TRBJ1-2; no reliable D call. V gave up 5 bases and J gave up 0 bases, with 16 bases separating them. CDR3 length equals 16 residues. The CDR3 DNA follows: TGTGCCAGCAGTCCGCATTACGGGATTACTAACTATGGCTACACCTTC. This translates into CASSPHYGITNYGYTF.

The chain recombines TRBV25-1 with TRBJ2-5; the match to TRBD1 covers 9 bases. With 8 bases clipped from V and 2 bases from J, the junction kept 15 bases outside the gene matches. Germline CDR1 MGHDK, CDR2 SYGVNS. The CDR3 runs 17 residues. The CDR3 DNA reads as TGTGCCAGCGTTGTCTCTGGGGACAGGGCCATGCAAGAGACCCAGTACTTC. Its translation: CASVVSGDRAMQETQYF.

The rearrangement joins TRBV19 to TRBJ1-2; 8 positions agree with TRBD1. The CDR3 is 13 residues long. Trimming cost V 8 bases and J 4 bases; bases outside gene matches: 6. Germline V gene data show CDR1 as LNHDA and CDR2 as SQIVND (reference sequence). The CDR3 DNA is TGTGCCAGTCGGACAGGGCAGACCTATGGCTACACCTTC. It translates to CASRTGQTYGYTF.

This clonotype was detected many times. The chain is built from TRBV15 and TRBJ1-2; 9 bases are a match to TRBD1. There are 15 residues in the CDR3. The V gene's germline CDR1 is LNHNV and CDR2 YYDKDF (reference sequence). V was clipped by 1 base and J by 1 base; unmatched bases: 1. CDR3 sequence reads: CATSRGDRDNYGYTF. The CDR3 nucleotides read TGTGCCACCAGCAGAGGGGACAGGGATAACTATGGCTACACCTTC.

The chain recombines TRBV15 with TRBJ2-5, with TRBD1 identical over 10 bases. Losses at the gene ends were 5 bases for V and 3 bases for J; bases not matched to a gene: 6. CDR1 is LNHNV and CDR2 is YYDKDF in the germline V gene (reference sequence). This CDR3 has 15 amino acids. CDR3 nucleotide sequence: TGTGCCACCAGCCGTACCGGGACAGGGGAAGAGACCCAGTACTTC. Its protein is CATSRTGTGEETQYF.

Notes on this clonotype: A read error may account for a junction end that differs from germline. The chain couples TRBV6-6 to TRBJ1-2; 7 bases line up with TRBD1. Germline CDR1 reads MNHNY; CDR2 reads SVGAGI (reference sequence). CDR3 length: 15 amino acids. The CDR3 DNA sequence: TGTGCCATCAGTTACTCGGGACAGCTAAACTATGGCTACACCTTC. Translated: CAISYSGQLNYGYTF.

The rearrangement links TRBV2 to TRBJ2-5; 10 positions match TRBD1. The V segment lost 4 bases and the J segment 4 bases; nucleotides outside the gene matches: 6. CDR1 is SNHLY and CDR2 is FYNNEI in the germline V gene. The CDR3 is 15 amino acids. The DNA for the CDR3 is TGTGCCAGCAGTGTAGAGACAGGGGGCGCAGAGACCCAGTACTTC. This gives the protein CASSVETGGAETQYF.

The chain couples TRBV11-2 to TRBJ2-7, with no clear D. The germline V gene encodes CDR1 SGHAT and CDR2 FQNNGV. CDR3 length equals 13 residues. V was clipped by 11 bases and J by 2 bases, with 16 bases between them. The CDR3, as DNA: TGTGCCTGGAGTTATCGGCCCCCCTACGAGCAGTACTTC. Encoded protein: CAWSYRPPYEQYF.

This clonotype was seen a handful of times. The J gene is TRBJ2-2, the V gene TRBV20-1; the D gene is possibly TRBD1 (5 bases). The ends were cut back, 0 bases at V and 8 bases at J, with 13 bases in the middle. CDR3 length equals 14 residues. The germline gives CDR1 DFQATT, CDR2 SNEGSKA (reference sequence). CDR3 sequence: CSARDRGSWGELFF. The CDR3 DNA follows: TGCAGTGCTAGAGATAGGGGATCTTGGGGGGAGCTGTTTTTT.

The chain couples TRBV7-2 to TRBJ1-6, with 8 bases that match TRBD1. V shed 1 base, J shed 10 bases, and the junction held 12 bases outside the gene matches. This CDR3 has 17 amino acids. Germline V CDR1 and CDR2: SGHTA, FQGNSA. Here the CDR3 DNA reads TGTGCCAGCAGCTTAGTACAGGGGGTATCCTCGGGATCACCCCTCCACTTT. This translates into CASSLVQGVSSGSPLHF.

The chain couples TRBV2 to TRBJ1-1; D may be TRBD1 (5 bases). This CDR3 has 15 residues. The germline CDR1 and CDR2 sequences are SNHLY and FYNNEI. V was cut by 5 bases and J by 4 bases, with 17 bases left in between. CDR3 DNA sequence: TGTGCCAGCAGTCCCAATCGGGGTGGGGGCACTGAAGCTTTCTTT. It specifies CASSPNRGGGTEAFF. The whole variable domain, remainder taken from reference TRBV2 and TRBJ1-1, is EPEVTQTPSHQVTQMGQEVILRCVPISNHLYFYWYRQILGQKVEFLVSFYNNEISEKSEIFDDQFSVERPDGSNFTLKIRSTKLEDSAMYFCASSPNRGGGTEAFFGQGTRLTVV.

This clonotype was seen a few times. The chain has TRBV2 and TRBJ2-7, with D tentatively TRBD2 (6 bases). This CDR3 contains 13 residues. V lost 4 bases, J lost 2 bases, and 9 bases lay in between. Germline loops: CDR1 SNHLY, CDR2 FYNNEI. The CDR3 bases are TGTGCCAGCAGTGCGGGGGTTACCTACGAGCAGTACTTC. Amino acids: CASSAGVTYEQYF. Full variable domain (rest looked up from reference TRBV2 and TRBJ2-7): EPEVTQTPSHQVTQMGQEVILRCVPISNHLYFYWYRQILGQKVEFLVSFYNNEISEKSEIFDDQFSVERPDGSNFTLKIRSTKLEDSAMYFCASSAGVTYEQYFGPGTRLTVT.

CDR3 nucleotides: TGTGCCAGCAGCGTAGATGGTGTAGCGGCCGGGGAAAAACTGTTTTTT. It encodes CASSVDGVAAGEKLFF. This rearrangement joins TRBV9 to TRBJ1-4; D is ambiguous. Trimming pared 0 bases from V and 8 bases from J, leaving 17 bases between. This CDR3 has 16 amino acids. The germline V gene has CDR1 SGDLS and CDR2 YYNGEE. Full variable domain (missing parts from reference TRBV9 and TRBJ1-4): DSGVTQTPKHLITATGQRVTLRCSPRSGDLSVYWYQQSLDQGLQFLIQYYNGEERAKGNILERFSAQQFPDLHSELNLSSLELGDSALYFCASSVDGVAAGEKLFFGSGTQLSVL.

This chain joins TRBV19 and TRBJ1-1; TRBD1 agrees at 9 bases. CDR1 and CDR2 from the germline V gene are LNHDA and SQIVND (reference sequence). V gave up 7 bases and J gave up 5 bases; unmatched junction bases: 8. This CDR3 comprises 14 residues. The CDR3 nucleotides read TGTGCCAGTACGGCCCGACAGGGGGGGACTGAAGCTTTCTTT. This sequence encodes CASTARQGGTEAFF.